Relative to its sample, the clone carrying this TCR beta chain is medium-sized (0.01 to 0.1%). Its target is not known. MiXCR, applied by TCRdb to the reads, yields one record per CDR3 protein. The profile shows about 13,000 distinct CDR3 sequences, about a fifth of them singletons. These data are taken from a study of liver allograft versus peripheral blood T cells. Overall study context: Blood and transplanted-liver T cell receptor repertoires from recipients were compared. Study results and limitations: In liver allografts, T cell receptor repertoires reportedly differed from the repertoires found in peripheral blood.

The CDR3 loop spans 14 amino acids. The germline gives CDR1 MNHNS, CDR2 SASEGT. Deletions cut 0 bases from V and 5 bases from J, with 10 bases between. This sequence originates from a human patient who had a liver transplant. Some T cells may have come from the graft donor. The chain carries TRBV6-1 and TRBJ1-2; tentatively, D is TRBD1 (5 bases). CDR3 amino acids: CASSEAGAGYGYTF. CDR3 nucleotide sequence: TGTGCCAGCAGTGAAGCAGGGGCTGGATATGGCTACACCTTC.